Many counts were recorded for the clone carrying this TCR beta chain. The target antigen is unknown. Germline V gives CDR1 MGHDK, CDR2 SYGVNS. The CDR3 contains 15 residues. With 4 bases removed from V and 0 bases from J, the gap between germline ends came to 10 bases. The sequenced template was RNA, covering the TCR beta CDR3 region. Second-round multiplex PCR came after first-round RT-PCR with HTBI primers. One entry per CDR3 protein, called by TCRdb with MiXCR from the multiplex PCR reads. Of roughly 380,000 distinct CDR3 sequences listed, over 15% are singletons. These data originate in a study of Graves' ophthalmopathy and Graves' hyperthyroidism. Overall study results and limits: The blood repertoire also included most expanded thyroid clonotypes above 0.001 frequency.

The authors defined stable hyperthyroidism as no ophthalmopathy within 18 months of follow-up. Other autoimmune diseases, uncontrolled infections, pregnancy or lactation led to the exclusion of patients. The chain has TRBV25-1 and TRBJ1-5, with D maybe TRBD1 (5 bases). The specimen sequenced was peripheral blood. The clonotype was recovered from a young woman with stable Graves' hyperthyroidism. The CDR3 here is CASSGGTASNQPQHF. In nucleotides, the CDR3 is TGTGCCAGCAGTGGTGGGACGGCTAGCAATCAGCCCCAGCATTTT.